The text below deals with one TCR beta chain. The CDR3 has 14 amino acids. The germline V gene encodes CDR1 LNHDA and CDR2 SQIVND (reference sequence). V lost 5 bases and J lost 0, with 7 bases in between. The repertoire was sequenced with immunoSEQ multiplex PCR; TCRdb's copy has only in-frame clones and lacks some. The sample records tens of thousands of clones, 80% to 95% being singletons. This sample was taken from a study of T cell changes during pregnancy in multiple sclerosis. The clonotype comes from a female donor with multiple sclerosis, enrolled in a pregnancy study. This chain uses TRBV19 with TRBJ2-2; possible D gene TRBD2, 6 bases. The sample consisted of peripheral blood, taken before pregnancy. The CDR3, as DNA: TGTGCCAGTAGTTCGGGGGCGAACACCGGGGAGCTGTTTTTT. This sequence encodes CASSSGANTGELFF.